The clone carrying this T cell receptor beta chain appeared a few times. The data derive from a study of response to subunit inactivated influenza vaccine. The V gene lost 1 base and the J gene lost 0 bases, with 15 bases spanning the gap. The V gene's germline CDR1 is LGHDT and CDR2 YNNKEL (reference sequence). The CDR3 has 18 amino acids. TCRdb reprocessed the RT-PCR reads via MiXCR and lists one record per CDR3 protein. The table includes hundreds of thousands of distinct CDR3 sequences, about 14% detected once. V and J are TRBV3-1 and TRBJ1-4; D uncertain. This TCR derives from a man aged 50-60 years who received an inactivated influenza vaccine. The sequenced sample was PBMCs from blood, obtained less than 15 days before vaccination. CDR3 bases: TGTGCCAGCAGCCAAGGATTGCGAAGGATAGCAACTAATGAAAAACTGTTTTTT. Protein: CASSQGLRRIATNEKLFF. The full variable domain, its missing parts supplied by reference TRBV3-1 and TRBJ1-4, is DTAVSQTPKYLVTQMGNDKSIKCEQNLGHDTMYWYKQDSKKFLKIMFSYNNKELIINETVPNRFSPKSPDKAHLNLHINSLELGDSAVYFCASSQGLRRIATNEKLFFGSGTQLSVL.